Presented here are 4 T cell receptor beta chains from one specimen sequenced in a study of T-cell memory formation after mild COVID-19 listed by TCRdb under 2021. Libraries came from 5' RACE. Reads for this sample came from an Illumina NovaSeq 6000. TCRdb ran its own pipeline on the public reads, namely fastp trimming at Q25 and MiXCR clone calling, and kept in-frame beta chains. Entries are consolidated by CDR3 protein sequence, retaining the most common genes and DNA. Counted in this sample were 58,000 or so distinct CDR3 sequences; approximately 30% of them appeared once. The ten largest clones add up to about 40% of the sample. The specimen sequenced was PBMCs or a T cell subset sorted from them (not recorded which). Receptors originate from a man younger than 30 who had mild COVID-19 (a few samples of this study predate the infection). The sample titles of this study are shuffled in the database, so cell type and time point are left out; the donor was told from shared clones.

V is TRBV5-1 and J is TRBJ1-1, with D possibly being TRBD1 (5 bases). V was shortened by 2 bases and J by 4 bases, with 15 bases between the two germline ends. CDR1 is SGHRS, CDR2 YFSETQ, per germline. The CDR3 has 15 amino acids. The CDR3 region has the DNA TGCGCCAGCAGCTTTTTTGGAGGGGAGGGCACTGAAGCTTTCTTT. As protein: CASSFFGGEGTEAFF.

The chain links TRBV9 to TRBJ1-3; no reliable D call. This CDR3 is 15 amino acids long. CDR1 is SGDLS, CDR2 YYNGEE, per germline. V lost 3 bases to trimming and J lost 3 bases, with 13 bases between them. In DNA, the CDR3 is TGTGCCAGCAGCGGCGGACTAGGAGGTGGAAACACCATATATTTT. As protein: CASSGGLGGGNTIYF. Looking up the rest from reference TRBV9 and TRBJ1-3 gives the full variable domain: DSGVTQTPKHLITATGQRVTLRCSPRSGDLSVYWYQQSLDQGLQFLIQYYNGEERAKGNILERFSAQQFPDLHSELNLSSLELGDSALYFCASSGGLGGGNTIYFGEGSWLTVV.

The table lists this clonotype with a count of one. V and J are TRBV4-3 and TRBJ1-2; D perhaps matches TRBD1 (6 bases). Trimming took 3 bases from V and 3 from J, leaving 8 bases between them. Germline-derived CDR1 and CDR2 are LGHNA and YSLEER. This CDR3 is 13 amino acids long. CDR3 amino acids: CASSHGQYYGYTF. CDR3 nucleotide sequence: TGCGCCAGCAGCCACGGACAGTACTATGGCTACACCTTC.

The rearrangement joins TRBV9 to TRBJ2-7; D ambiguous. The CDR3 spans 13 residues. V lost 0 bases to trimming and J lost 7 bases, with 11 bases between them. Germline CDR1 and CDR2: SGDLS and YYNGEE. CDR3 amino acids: CASSVEDGLEQYF. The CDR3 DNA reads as TGTGCCAGCAGCGTAGAGGACGGGCTTGAGCAGTACTTC.